The T cell receptor (beta chain) under discussion was sequenced for a study of T-cell memory formation after mild COVID-19. This clonotype showed up just a few times. Its cognate antigen is unknown. Study findings and constraints: Clones that got smaller from day 15 to 85 had even CD4/CD8, while clones growing later tipped toward CD4+. The study found contracting CD4+ clones mainly in CM and EM and contracting CD8+ clones in EMRA.

With 3 bases removed from V and 7 bases from J, the gap between germline ends came to 10 bases. The CDR3 extends over 12 amino acids. TCRdb reanalysed the 5' RACE reads using MiXCR and keeps one entry per CDR3 protein. Of 190,000 or so distinct CDR3 sequences listed, around a fifth are singletons. The sample comprised PBMCs or a T cell subset sorted from them (not recorded which). The V and J genes are TRBV12-3 or TRBV12-4 and TRBJ2-7; D not resolved. This clonotype originated in an adult woman who had mild COVID-19 (a few samples of this study predate the infection). Cell type and time point are not known. The CDR3 sequence is CASSFIPSEQYF. The CDR3 DNA follows: TGTGCCAGCAGTTTTATACCCTCAGAGCAGTACTTC.